Listed below are T cell receptor beta chains from one sample, sequenced in a study of a mutant IDH1 vaccine in newly diagnosed glioma. The assay was immunoSEQ multiplex PCR, and TCRdb's table has in-frame clones only and misses some. The profile covers about 63,000 clones, with more than 70% appearing a single time and 4.6% taken by the ten largest. The input for sequencing was peripheral blood mononuclear cells (PBMCs), taken from a glioma patient treated with radiotherapy, temozolomide or both. These TCRs come from a woman between 18 and 29 years old with glioma. Some clones in this sample may be carry-over from other donors' samples. The CDR3 runs from the conserved cysteine through the conserved F or W. A D gene is named only where the DNA matches it firmly. Size values are once, few and many counts, or a class for expanded clones, and some rows have none.

J,D,size,V,DNA,CDR3
TRBJ2-3,-,-,TRBV7-3,TGTGCCAGCAGCTTAACCCCCCCCATTGATACGCAGTATTTT,CASSLTPPIDTQYF
TRBJ1-5,-,-,TRBV6-1,TGTGCCAGCAGTGAGGAAGCAGGCATTAGCAATCAGCCCCAGCATTTT,CASSEEAGISNQPQHF
TRBJ2-1,-,-,TRBV5-4,TGTGCCAGCAGCCCGACCGGGTCGGTAATCAATGAGCAGTTCTTC,CASSPTGSVINEQFF
TRBJ1-1,-,-,TRBV5-4,TGTGCCAGCAGCCCACAGCCTTACAGGGACACTGAAGCTTTCTTT,CASSPQPYRDTEAFF
TRBJ2-7,TRBD1,-,TRBV5-1,TGCGCCAGCAGCTTGAAAGGGGGCCACTACGAGCAGTACTTC,CASSLKGGHYEQYF
TRBJ2-7,TRBD1,once,TRBV9,TGTGCCAGCAGCGTAGCAGGACAGGGATACGAGCAGTACTTC,CASSVAGQGYEQYF
TRBJ1-6,TRBD1,-,TRBV5-6,TGTGCCAGCAGCCTGGGGACAGTAGGTAGTTCACCCCTCCACTTT,CASSLGTVGSSPLHF
TRBJ2-7,TRBD2,once,TRBV27,TGTGCCAGCAGTGCGACTAGCGGATCCTACGAGCAGTACTTC,CASSATSGSYEQYF
TRBJ2-7,TRBD1,once,TRBV29-1,TGCAGCGTTGAGGGACAGGGGCTCTACGAGCAGTACTTC,CSVEGQGLYEQYF
TRBJ2-7,-,-,TRBV23-1,TGCGCCAGCAGTCAATCGACGAAGGGCCTCTACGAGCAGTACTTC,CASSQSTKGLYEQYF
TRBJ1-1,-,few,TRBV5-1,TGCGCCAGCAGCTCCGTCATAGGGGGGACTGAAGCTTTCTTT,CASSSVIGGTEAFF
TRBJ2-2,TRBD2,-,TRBV7-9,TGTGCCAGCAGTCAGACTAGCGGAAACACCGGGGAGCTGTTTTTT,CASSQTSGNTGELFF
TRBJ2-7,-,once,TRBV2,TGTGCCAGCAGTGGGTTCGCGGCTCTGGGTGGCTACGAGCAGTACTTC,CASSGFAALGGYEQYF
TRBJ2-2,TRBD1,-,TRBV7-9,TGTGCCAGCAGGCCGACAGGGGTACGCACCGGGGAGCTGTTTTTT,CASRPTGVRTGELFF
TRBJ1-2,TRBD1,-,TRBV6-1,TGTGCCAGTAGAGACAGGGAAACAACTAACTATGGCTACACCTTC,CASRDRETTNYGYTF
TRBJ2-3,TRBD2,-,TRBV5-6,TGTGCCAGCAGCCTAGCGGGGCGCACAGATACGCAGTATTTT,CASSLAGRTDTQYF
TRBJ2-7,TRBD1,-,TRBV6-5,TGTGCCAGCAGTTATAAAGGGACAGGATCCTACGAGCAGTACTTC,CASSYKGTGSYEQYF
TRBJ1-2,-,-,TRBV4-1,TGCGCCAGCAGCCAAGGGCAGGGAGGAGGCTATGGCTACACCTTC,CASSQGQGGGYGYTF
TRBJ1-1,-,few,TRBV2,TGTGCCAGCAGAAGGGTGAACACTGAAGCTTTCTTT,CASRRVNTEAFF
TRBJ1-4,-,-,TRBV5-1,TGCGCCAGCGGCCGGGAGGGACACAAGGAAAAACTGTTTTTT,CASGREGHKEKLFF
TRBJ1-2,TRBD1,-,TRBV7-9,TGTGCCAGCAGCTTAGGGACAGGGGGCGTCGGTGTCTATGGCTACACCTTC,CASSLGTGGVGVYGYTF
TRBJ2-2,-,-,TRBV23-1,TGCGCCAGCAGTCCTCTAGGTGGGGGCGGGGAGCTGTTTTTT,CASSPLGGGGELFF
TRBJ2-7,TRBD2,-,TRBV5-1,TGCGCCAGCAGCTGGGGACTAGCGGGAGGCGGCGAGCAGTACTTC,CASSWGLAGGGEQYF
TRBJ1-2,-,-,TRBV6-1,TGTGCCAGCAGTGAAGCGCTGGGAGGGGGCTACACCTTC,CASSEALGGGYTF
TRBJ1-1,-,-,TRBV21-1,TGTGCCAGCAGCAAAGAACAAATGGGTCCCCGGGAAGTTAACACTGAAGCTTTCTTT,CASSKEQMGPREVNTEAFF
TRBJ2-5,-,once,TRBV7-8,TGTGCCAGCAGCCCGGCCGGGGCCCCGGAGACCCAGTACTTC,CASSPAGAPETQYF
TRBJ1-5,-,-,TRBV9,TGTGCCAGCAGTCCGGGGGGGAGCTGGGGCAATCAGCCCCAGCATTTT,CASSPGGSWGNQPQHF
TRBJ1-1,-,-,TRBV7-2,TGTGCCAGCAGCTTAGAGGTTACGAACACTGAAGCTTTCTTT,CASSLEVTNTEAFF